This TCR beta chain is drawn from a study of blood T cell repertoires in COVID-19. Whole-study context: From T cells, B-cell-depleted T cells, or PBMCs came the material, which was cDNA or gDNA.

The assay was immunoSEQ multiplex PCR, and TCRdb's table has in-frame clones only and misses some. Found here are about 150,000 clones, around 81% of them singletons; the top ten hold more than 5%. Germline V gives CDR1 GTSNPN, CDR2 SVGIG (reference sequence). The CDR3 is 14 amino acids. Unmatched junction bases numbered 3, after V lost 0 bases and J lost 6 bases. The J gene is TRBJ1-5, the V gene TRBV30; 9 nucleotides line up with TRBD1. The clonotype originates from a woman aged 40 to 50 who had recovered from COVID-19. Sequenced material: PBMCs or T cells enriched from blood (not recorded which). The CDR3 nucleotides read TGTGCCTGGAGTGTAGGACAGGGGAGTCAGCCCCAGCATTTT. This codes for CAWSVGQGSQPQHF.